A single sample gave rise to the 2 T cell receptor beta chains below, sequenced in a study of T cell changes during pregnancy in multiple sclerosis. Assay used: immunoSEQ multiplex PCR; TCRdb lists only in-frame clones, some missing. The sample includes about 54,000 clones, 75% to 95% of them seen just once. The input for sequencing was peripheral blood, taken after pregnancy. All receptors come from a female donor in good health, enrolled as a control in a pregnancy study.

The chain carries TRBV4-1 and TRBJ1-5, with TRBD1 identical over 9 bases. Germline CDR1 MGHRA, CDR2 YSYEKL. Germline trimming cut 0 bases from V and 6 bases from J; bases unmatched to any gene: 3. CDR3 length: 15 residues. CDR3 sequence (DNA): TGCGCCAGCAGCCAAGATCGGACAGGGGTTCAGCCCCAGCATTTT. As protein: CASSQDRTGVQPQHF.

This chain joins TRBV5-1 and TRBJ1-3, with D unresolved. From germline, CDR1 is SGHRS and CDR2 YFSETQ. This CDR3 has 16 amino acids. Trimming left V 3 bases short and J 3 bases short, with 16 bases between. The CDR3 protein is CASSSTLSAVGNTIYF. The CDR3, as DNA: TGCGCCAGCAGCTCAACCCTAAGCGCGGTTGGAAACACCATATATTTT.